What follows is one TCR beta chain and its context. TCRdb's copy holds only in-frame clones and misses some; the assay was immunoSEQ multiplex PCR. The repertoire holds 720,000 or so clones, 80% to 90% seen once, with around 0.01% in the top ten. This sample is drawn from a study of shared T cell receptors in the human thymus. Germline values: CDR1 SGDLS, CDR2 YYNGEE. The J segment lost 2 bases and the V segment lost 2 bases, leaving 9 bases of the junction unmatched. The CDR3 has 17 residues. These same data were also listed under a study on human thymus T cells. That paper notes: Thymus tissue was removed during corrective cardiac surgery. Thymic and blood repertoires seemed to show skewed V and J gene use.

The genes are TRBV9 and TRBJ1-3; 8 bases align to TRBD1. The sample taken for sequencing was thymocytes. The TCR comes from a girl under three years old with a congenital heart defect. CDR3 DNA sequence: TGTGCCAGCAGCGTGACGGGACAGGTCGTACCTGGAAACACCATATATTTT. Protein: CASSVTGQVVPGNTIYF. Supplemented by reference TRBV9 and TRBJ1-3, the full variable domain reads DSGVTQTPKHLITATGQRVTLRCSPRSGDLSVYWYQQSLDQGLQFLIQYYNGEERAKGNILERFSAQQFPDLHSELNLSSLELGDSALYFCASSVTGQVVPGNTIYFGEGSWLTVV.